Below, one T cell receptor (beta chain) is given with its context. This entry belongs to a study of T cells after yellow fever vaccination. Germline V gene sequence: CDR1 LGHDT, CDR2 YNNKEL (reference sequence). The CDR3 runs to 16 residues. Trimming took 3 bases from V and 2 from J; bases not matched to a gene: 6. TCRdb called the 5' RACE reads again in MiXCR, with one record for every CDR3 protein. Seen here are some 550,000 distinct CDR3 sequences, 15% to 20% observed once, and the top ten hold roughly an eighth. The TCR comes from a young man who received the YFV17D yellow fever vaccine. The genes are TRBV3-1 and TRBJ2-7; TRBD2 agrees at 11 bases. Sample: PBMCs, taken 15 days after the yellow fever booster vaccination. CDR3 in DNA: TGTGCCAGCAGCCATGCGACTAGCGGGATTGCCTACGAGCAGTACTTC. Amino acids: CASSHATSGIAYEQYF.